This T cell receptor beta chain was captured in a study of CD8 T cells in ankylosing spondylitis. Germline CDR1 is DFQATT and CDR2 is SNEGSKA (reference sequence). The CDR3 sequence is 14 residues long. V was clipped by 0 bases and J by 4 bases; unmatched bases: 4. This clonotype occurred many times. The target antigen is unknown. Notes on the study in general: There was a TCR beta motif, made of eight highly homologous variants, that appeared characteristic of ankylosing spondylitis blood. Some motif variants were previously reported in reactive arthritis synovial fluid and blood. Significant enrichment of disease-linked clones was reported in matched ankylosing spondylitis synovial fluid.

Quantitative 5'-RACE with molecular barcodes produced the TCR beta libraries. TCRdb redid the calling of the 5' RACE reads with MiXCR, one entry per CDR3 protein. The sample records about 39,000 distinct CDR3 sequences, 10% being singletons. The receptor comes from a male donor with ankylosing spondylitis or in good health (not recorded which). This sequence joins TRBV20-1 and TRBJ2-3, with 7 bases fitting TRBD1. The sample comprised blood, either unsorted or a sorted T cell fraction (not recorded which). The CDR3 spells CSARDSGTADTQYF. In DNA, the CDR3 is TGCAGTGCTAGAGATTCCGGGACAGCAGATACGCAGTATTTT.